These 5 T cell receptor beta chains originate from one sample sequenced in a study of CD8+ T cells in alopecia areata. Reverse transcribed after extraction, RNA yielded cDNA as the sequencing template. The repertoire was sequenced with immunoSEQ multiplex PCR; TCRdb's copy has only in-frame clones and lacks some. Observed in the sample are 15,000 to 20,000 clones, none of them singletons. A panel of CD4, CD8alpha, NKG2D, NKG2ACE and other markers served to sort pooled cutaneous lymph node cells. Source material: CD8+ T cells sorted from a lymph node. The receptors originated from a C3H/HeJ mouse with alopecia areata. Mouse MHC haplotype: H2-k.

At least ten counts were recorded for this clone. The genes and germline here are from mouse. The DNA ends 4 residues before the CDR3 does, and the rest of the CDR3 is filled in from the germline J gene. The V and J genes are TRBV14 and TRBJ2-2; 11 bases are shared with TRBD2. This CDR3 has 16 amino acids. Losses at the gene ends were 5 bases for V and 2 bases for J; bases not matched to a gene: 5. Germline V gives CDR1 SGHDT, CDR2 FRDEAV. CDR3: CASRFRDWGNTGQLYF. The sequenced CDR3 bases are TGTGCCAGCAGGTTCCGGGACTGGGGGAACACCGGG.

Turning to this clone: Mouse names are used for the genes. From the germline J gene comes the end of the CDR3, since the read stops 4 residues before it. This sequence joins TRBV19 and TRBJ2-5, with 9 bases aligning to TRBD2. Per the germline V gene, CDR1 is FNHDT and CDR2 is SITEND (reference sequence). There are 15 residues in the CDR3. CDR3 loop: CASSLPTGGEDTQYF. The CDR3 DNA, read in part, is TGTGCCAGCAGTCTCCCGACTGGGGGAGAAGAC.

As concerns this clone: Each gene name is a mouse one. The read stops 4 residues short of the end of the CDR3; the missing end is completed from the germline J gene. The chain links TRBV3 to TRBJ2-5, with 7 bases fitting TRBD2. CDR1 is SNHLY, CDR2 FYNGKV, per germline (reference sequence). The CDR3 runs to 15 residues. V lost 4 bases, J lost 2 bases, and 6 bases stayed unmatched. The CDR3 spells CASSSQLGRQDTQYF. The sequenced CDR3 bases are TGTGCCAGCAGCTCCCAACTGGGGCGCCAAGAC.

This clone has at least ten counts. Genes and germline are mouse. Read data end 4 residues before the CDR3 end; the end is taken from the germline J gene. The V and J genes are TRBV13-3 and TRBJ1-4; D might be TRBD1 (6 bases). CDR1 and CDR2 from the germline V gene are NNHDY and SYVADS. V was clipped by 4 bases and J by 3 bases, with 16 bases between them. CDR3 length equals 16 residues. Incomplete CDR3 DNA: TGTGCCAGCAGTTCCGGGACACCCCTTACCAACGAA. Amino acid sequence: CASSSGTPLTNE. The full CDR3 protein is CASSSGTPLTNERLFF. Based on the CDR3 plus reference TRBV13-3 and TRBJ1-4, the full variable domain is EAAVTQSPRSKVAVTGGKVTLSCHQTNNHDYMYWYRQDTGHGLRLIHYSYVADSTEKGDIPDGYKASRPSQENFSLILELASLSQTAVYFCASSSGTPLTNERLFFGHGTKLSVL.

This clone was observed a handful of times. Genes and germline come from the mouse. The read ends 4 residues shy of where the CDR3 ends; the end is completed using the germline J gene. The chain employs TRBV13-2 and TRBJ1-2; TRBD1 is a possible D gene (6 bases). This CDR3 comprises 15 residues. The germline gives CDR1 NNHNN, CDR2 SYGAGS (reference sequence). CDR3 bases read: TGTGCCAGCGGTGATGTAGTCAGGGGAGGGTCC. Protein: CASGDVVRGGS. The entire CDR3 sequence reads CASGDVVRGGSDYTF.